The 6 T cell receptor beta chains listed next were all sequenced from one sample in a study of radiation and T cells in renal cell carcinoma. The treatment here: 15 Gy SBRT to primary tumor, nephrectomy 4 weeks later. Some clones are missing from TCRdb's copy, which holds only in-frame ones; the method was immunoSEQ multiplex PCR. The sample holds about 24,000 clones, 40% to 55% seen once. Material: tumor tissue, obtained from a patient whose treatment included radiotherapy and nephrectomy. Receptor source: a woman aged 45-60 years with renal cell carcinoma.

The J gene is TRBJ2-3, the V gene TRBV4-1; TRBD1 aligns across 8 bases. Germline V gives CDR1 MGHRA, CDR2 YSYEKL. CDR3 length equals 18 residues. J gave up 1 base and V 1 base, and 10 bases lay outside the gene matches. The CDR3 reads CASSQVGVGTGGTDTQYF. CDR3 nucleotides: TGCGCCAGCAGCCAAGTTGGAGTGGGGACAGGAGGCACAGATACGCAGTATTTT.

This clone was found many times. V gene TRBV2 combines with J gene TRBJ1-5; 7 nucleotides agree with TRBD1. From germline, CDR1 is SNHLY and CDR2 FYNNEI. The CDR3 extends over 13 amino acids. V gave up 3 bases and J gave up 7 bases; unmatched junction bases: 3. CDR3 bases: TGTGCCAGCAGTGACACAGGGGAGCAGCCCCAGCATTTT. It encodes CASSDTGEQPQHF.

The table lists this clone with a few counts. The chain employs TRBV6-1 and TRBJ1-1, with 7 bases identical to TRBD1. CDR1 is MNHNS and CDR2 is SASEGT in the germline V gene. V lost 2 bases and J lost 4; bases outside the gene matches: 1. This CDR3 is 13 amino acids long. The CDR3 protein is CASSERQGTEAFF. The DNA of the CDR3 is TGTGCCAGCAGTGAAAGACAGGGCACTGAAGCTTTCTTT.

CDR3 protein: CASSQGSGELFF. The CDR3 DNA reads TGTGCCAGCAGCCAAGGTTCCGGGGAGCTGTTTTTT. The V and J genes are TRBV4-2 and TRBJ2-2, with unresolved D. CDR3 length equals 12 residues. Looked up from germline, CDR1 is LGHNA and CDR2 is YNFKEQ. V dropped 1 base and J dropped 6 bases, with 3 bases sitting between them.

This clone was seen many times. At one of its ends the junction is not consistent with the germline gene, which may arise from a read error. This sequence joins TRBV14 and TRBJ1-3, with a possible D match to TRBD1 (5 bases). This CDR3 has 12 residues. Germline V gives CDR1 SGHDN, CDR2 FVKESK. The CDR3 DNA is TGTGCCAGCAGCCAACTAGACCGGGACCTCGGATTT. Its translation is CASSQLDRDLGF.

The chain couples TRBV2 to TRBJ2-3, with unresolved D. This CDR3 is 17 amino acids long. V lost 1 base to trimming and J lost 3 bases, with 17 bases between them. Germline V CDR1 and CDR2: SNHLY, FYNNEI. CDR3 DNA: TGTGCCAGCAGTGAAGGGGCAGGACCGATTGGGACAGATACGCAGTATTTT. Its translation: CASSEGAGPIGTDTQYF.